This TCR beta chain was found in a study of blood T cell repertoires in COVID-19 (dated by TCRdb to the early 2020s). Study-level background: The collaborator samples originated in the United States, Italy and Spain and spanned the acute and convalescent phases of COVID-19. The material from the prospective study consisted of cDNA or gDNA derived from T cells, B-cell-depleted T cells, or PBMCs. The dataset comprised deeply sampled blood TCRbeta repertoires from subjects exposed to, actively infected with, or recovered from COVID-19. The repertoires were released in a freely available public database meant as a resource for research on the immune response to SARS-CoV-2. The samples were drawn from two sources: the first 160 participants of the ongoing ImmuneRACE study, and 1,000 to 1,500 subjects contributed by 6 global collaborators. A de-identified subject ID, COVID-19 status, age in years and sex were almost always included in the sample metadata. HLA class I and class II types, where available, came from metadata supplied by the sample provider rather than from assay-based typing.

At the junction V is shortened by 4 bases and J by 5 bases, with 13 bases in between. The CDR3, cysteine through phenylalanine, is 15 amino acids long. Only the CDR3 part of the read is kept: 45 bases, read in frame from the first base. CDR1 and CDR2 are read off the germline V gene as SGHDT and YYEEEE. One collaborating source in Seattle enrolled patients during active infection and followed them longitudinally through the course of disease. The collaborating institutions used their own protocols to collect whole blood in K2EDTA tubes. For TCRbeta analysis, collaborator samples were shipped as frozen whole blood, as isolated PBMCs, or as DNA extracted from either sample type. The paper as a whole reports these results and caveats: The quantity of clinical and demographic metadata differed by source and by participant and was supplied without curation.

In regard to this clone: It lacks a known antigen. No much larger clonotype is one base removed from it; base qualities were not supplied.

The immunoSEQ Assay, a bias-controlled multiplex PCR, was used to amplify TCRbeta CDR3 regions from genomic DNA. Concerning the study's data processing: The number of nucleated cells in each sample was estimated by amplification of reference gene primers within the assay. To quantify the absolute abundance of each unique TCRbeta CDR3 rearrangement, sequence reads were collapsed and filtered. Productive Simpson clonality was computed per sample as the square root of Simpson's diversity index over productive rearrangements. TCRdb retrieved this table from immuneACCESS and kept in-frame rearrangements only. Not all clones are present; in checked studies, unresolved V genes account for under half, and no reason is known for the remainder. For V, J and clone size, that table is used; D and trimming come from the DNA. The sample contains 150,000 to 200,000 clones, approximately 86% of them found a single time. The ten largest clones capture approximately 7% of the sample.

Here the chain combines TRBV5-6 and TRBJ1-6, and perhaps TRBD1 as D gene, on 5 matching bases. What was sequenced was peripheral blood. The sequence was collected from a woman aged 40 to 50 with COVID-19, enrolled during active disease. The CDR3 is CASSRRQLNNSPLHF. The DNA reads TGTGCCAGCAGCCGCCGACAGCTTAATAATTCACCCCTCCACTTT.